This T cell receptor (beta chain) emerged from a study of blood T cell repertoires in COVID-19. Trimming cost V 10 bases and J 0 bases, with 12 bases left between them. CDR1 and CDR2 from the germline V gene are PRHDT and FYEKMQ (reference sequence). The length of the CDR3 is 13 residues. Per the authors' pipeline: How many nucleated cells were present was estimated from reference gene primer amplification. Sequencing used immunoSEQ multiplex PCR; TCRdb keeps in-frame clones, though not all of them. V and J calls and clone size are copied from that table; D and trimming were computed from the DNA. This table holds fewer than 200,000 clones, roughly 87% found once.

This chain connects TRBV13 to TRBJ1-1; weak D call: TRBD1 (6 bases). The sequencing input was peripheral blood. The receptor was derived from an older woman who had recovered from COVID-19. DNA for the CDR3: TGTGCCACCAAGACAGGCATGAACACTGAAGCTTTCTTT. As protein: CATKTGMNTEAFF. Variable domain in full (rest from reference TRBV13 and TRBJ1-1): AAGVIQSPRHLIKEKRETATLKCYPIPRHDTVYWYQQGPGQDPQFLISFYEKMQSDKGSIPDRFSAQQFSDYHSELNMSSLELGDSALYFCATKTGMNTEAFFGQGTRLTVV.